One and the same sample provided the 17 T cell receptor beta chains below, sequenced in a study of sequential checkpoint blockade in melanoma. Stated treatment: randomized to nivolumab then ipilimumab (arm A) or the reverse (arm B). This table comes from immunoSEQ multiplex PCR, and its TCRdb copy is limited to in-frame clones, with some not included. Of more than 11,000 clones listed, 52% are singletons. Here the sequenced sample was CD8+ T cells sorted from blood (inferred from file names), taken from a patient given nivolumab and ipilimumab in sequence. The receptors were sampled from a human donor with melanoma.

Only one count was recorded for this clone. The chain links TRBV4-1 to TRBJ2-7; D remains ambiguous. Germline CDR1 reads MGHRA; CDR2 reads YSYEKL. Between the trimmed V and J ends, which lost 0 bases and 0 bases, there was a span of 6 bases. The CDR3 extends over 14 amino acids. CDR3 protein: CASSQDTVSYEQYF. For the CDR3, the DNA is TGCGCCAGCAGCCAAGACACGGTCTCCTACGAGCAGTACTTC.

V gene TRBV7-9 combines with J gene TRBJ2-2; D might be TRBD1 (5 bases). The CDR3 covers 16 residues. In germline, CDR1 is SEHNR, CDR2 FQNEAQ (reference sequence). Trimming removed 5 bases from V and 5 bases from J, with 18 bases in between. This CDR3 reads CASSETTQGWTGELFF. CDR3 nucleotide sequence: TGTGCCAGCAGCGAAACGACTCAGGGTTGGACCGGGGAGCTGTTTTTT.

The V gene is TRBV6-4, the J gene TRBJ2-2; D is possibly TRBD1 (8 bases). V lost 6 bases, J lost 4 bases, and 15 bases lay in between. The germline V gene encodes CDR1 MRHNA and CDR2 SNTAGT. The CDR3 length is 15 residues. The CDR3 nucleotides are TGTGCCAGCAGGAAGACAGGGGAGGGCACCGGGGAGCTGTTTTTT. It specifies CASRKTGEGTGELFF.

This clone appeared a few times. The rearrangement joins TRBV4-2 to TRBJ2-1, with 7 bases aligning to TRBD2. V lost 0 bases, J lost 4 bases, and 6 bases stayed unmatched. The CDR3 sequence is 16 residues long. Germline lookup yields CDR1 LGHNA and CDR2 YNFKEQ. DNA of the CDR3: TGTGCCAGCAGCCAAGATCACGGTAGCGGGTACAATGAGCAGTTCTTC. It codes for CASSQDHGSGYNEQFF.

This rearrangement joins TRBV11-2 to TRBJ1-1; tentative D call: TRBD1 (5 bases). Trimming removed 1 base at V and 1 base at J, with 10 bases between. Germline V gene data show CDR1 as SGHAT and CDR2 as FQNNGV. This CDR3 has 15 amino acids. The CDR3 bases are TGTGCCAGCAGCTTAGTACCCAGGGAGAACACTGAAGCTTTCTTT. Protein product: CASSLVPRENTEAFF.

The rearrangement joins TRBV5-4 to TRBJ1-6; 7 nucleotides match TRBD1. The trim removed 2 bases at V and 0 bases at J, leaving 2 bases unmatched. Germline V gene sequence: CDR1 SGHNT, CDR2 YYREEE (reference sequence). CDR3 length: 16 amino acids. CDR3: CASSLGGSSYNSPLHF. Written as DNA, the CDR3 is TGTGCCAGCAGCTTAGGGGGCAGCTCCTATAATTCACCCCTCCACTTT.

This clone showed up just a few times. The chain employs TRBV2 and TRBJ1-2; D is undetermined. The CDR3 runs 12 residues. The V end lost 9 bases, the J end lost 3 bases, and 11 bases lay between the germline ends. Germline V gene sequence: CDR1 SNHLY, CDR2 FYNNEI. The CDR3 reads CASLPADYGYTF. CDR3 in DNA: TGTGCCAGTCTACCGGCGGACTATGGCTACACCTTC.

This clone was seen just once. The chain employs TRBV5-4 and TRBJ2-3; D might be TRBD1 (6 bases). The V and J ends lost 1 base and 6 bases respectively, with 21 bases between them. CDR1 is SGHNT and CDR2 is YYREEE in the germline V gene (reference sequence). This CDR3 comprises 17 residues. CDR3 sequence reads: CASSLLLGARSVDTQYF. In DNA form, the CDR3 reads TGTGCCAGCAGCTTGCTTCTGGGGGCGCGTTCAGTGGATACGCAGTATTTT.

This clone is medium-sized (0.01 to 0.1%). The genes are TRBV5-4 and TRBJ2-2; D gene unclear. The CDR3 runs 12 residues. Germline V gene sequence: CDR1 SGHNT, CDR2 YYREEE (reference sequence). V lost 0 bases, J lost 7 bases, and 4 bases lay in between. CDR3 in amino acids: CASSLAGGELFF. The CDR3 coding sequence is TGTGCCAGCAGCTTGGCCGGCGGGGAGCTGTTTTTT.

CDR3 in amino acids: CASSPGHLNTEAFF. The CDR3 DNA follows: TGCGCCAGCAGCCCGGGACATCTGAACACTGAAGCTTTCTTT. The chain couples TRBV4-1 to TRBJ1-1; D possibly corresponds to TRBD1 (6 bases). This CDR3 spans 14 amino acids. In germline, CDR1 is MGHRA, CDR2 YSYEKL. The ends were cut back, 4 bases at V and 0 bases at J, with 9 bases in the middle.

In regard to this clone: The same CDR3 can be traced to other DNA sequences in this sample. The J gene is TRBJ2-1, the V gene TRBV7-8, with 8 nucleotides matching TRBD2. Germline V gives CDR1 SGHVS, CDR2 FQNEAQ. V was clipped by 5 bases and J by 7 bases; unmatched bases: 10. The length of the CDR3 is 15 residues. Written as DNA, the CDR3 is TGTGCCAGCAGCCTCGGAGCGGGGGTGTGGAATGAGCAGTTCTTC. It translates to CASSLGAGVWNEQFF.

By frequency in the sample, this clone is medium-sized (0.01 to 0.1%). The chain recombines TRBV14 with TRBJ2-2; 14 positions agree with TRBD2. The length of the CDR3 is 18 residues. J lost 2 bases, V lost 4 bases, and 6 bases had no gene match. Germline V lookup: CDR1 SGHDN, CDR2 FVKESK. The CDR3 DNA is TGTGCCAGCAGCCCCTCGGGACTAGCGGGGGCAAACACCGGGGAGCTGTTTTTT. As protein: CASSPSGLAGANTGELFF.

In this sample, this clone turned up once. The chain couples TRBV27 to TRBJ1-2, with 8 bases that match TRBD1. Germline-derived CDR1 and CDR2 are MNHEY and SMNVEV (reference sequence). The CDR3 runs 14 residues. The junction had 4 bases not matched to a gene; V was cut back by 5 bases and J by 2 bases. The CDR3 loop reads CASSPQGANYGYTF. The CDR3 DNA follows: TGTGCCAGCAGTCCCCAGGGGGCGAACTATGGCTACACCTTC.

This clone was counted a few times. The V gene is TRBV9, the J gene TRBJ1-3, with 8 bases that match TRBD1. Germline V gene lookup returns CDR1 SGDLS and CDR2 YYNGEE. The junction had 20 bases not matched to a gene; V was cut back by 4 bases and J by 2 bases. This CDR3 spans 20 amino acids. The CDR3, as DNA: TGTGCCAGCAGCCCCCGCGGACAGGGCGTTGTAGCTTTTGCTGGAAACACCATATATTTT. Translation gives CASSPRGQGVVAFAGNTIYF.

The rearrangement joins TRBV28 to TRBJ1-2, with 10 positions matching TRBD1. This CDR3 is built from 14 residues. V shed 4 bases and J 8 bases; nucleotides not matched to a gene: 7. Germline values: CDR1 MDHEN, CDR2 SYDVKM. The CDR3 DNA follows: TGTGCCAGCAGTTATGGACAGGGGGTGAAAGGCTACACCTTC. Translating it yields CASSYGQGVKGYTF.

This clone was observed a few times. The chain joins TRBV9 to TRBJ1-1; a weak D match, TRBD1 (5 bases). V was trimmed by 3 bases and J by 5 bases, leaving 17 bases between them. This CDR3 region has 15 residues. CDR1 and CDR2 from the germline V gene are SGDLS and YYNGEE. As DNA, the CDR3 is TGTGCCAGCAGCGCTGCTCAGGGTGGTGAGACTGAAGCTTTCTTT. It specifies CASSAAQGGETEAFF.

The chain uses TRBV30 and TRBJ2-1; TRBD2 matches at 8 bases. After removal of 1 base from V and 4 bases from J, the junction contained 12 bases not matched to a gene. The CDR3 consists of 17 residues. The germline V gene encodes CDR1 GTSNPN and CDR2 SVGIG (reference sequence). CDR3 protein: CAWSDGGAQSLYNEQFF. CDR3 bases: TGTGCCTGGAGTGACGGGGGGGCCCAATCCCTATACAATGAGCAGTTCTTC.